This TCR beta chain was captured in a study of neurological immune-mediated disorders. This CDR3 comprises 14 residues. Germline assignment: CDR1 SGHRS and CDR2 YFSETQ. Trimming took 4 bases from V and 7 from J, leaving 17 bases between them. TCRdb re-analysed the 5' RACE reads in MiXCR, keeping a single row per CDR3 protein. The sample lists 55,000 to 70,000 distinct CDR3 sequences; roughly 11% were seen once. This clonotype appeared many times. This TCR came from a man between 60 and 75 years old in good health. Sequences were obtained from PBMCs. V and J are TRBV5-1 and TRBJ1-2, with D maybe TRBD1 (5 bases). The CDR3 DNA reads as TGCGCCAGCAGCGAGAACCAGGGAGAGGGTGGCTACACCTTC. This gives the protein CASSENQGEGGYTF.